What follows are 22 T cell receptor beta chains derived from one specimen sequenced in a study of cytomegalovirus exposure and HLA in healthy donors. The PCR ran on 60 Vbeta and 13 Jbeta primers. TCRdb keeps only in-frame clones here, not all; method: immunoSEQ multiplex PCR. This table has some 70,000 clones, around 85% appearing once. Sequencing was carried out using PBMCs. These receptors were collected from a woman aged 45 to 65 in good health and CMV-seronegative.

The chain links TRBV19 to TRBJ1-5; possibly TRBD1 for D (6 bases). The CDR3 has 16 amino acids. Trimming removed 5 bases at V and 1 base at J, with 15 bases between. From germline, CDR1 is LNHDA and CDR2 SQIVND (reference sequence). The CDR3 here is CASSRQDLWSNQPQHF. In DNA, the CDR3 is TGTGCCAGTAGTCGACAGGACCTTTGGAGCAATCAGCCCCAGCATTTT.

This clone was seen a handful of times. This chain uses TRBV28 with TRBJ1-5; TRBD1 agrees at 9 bases. Trimming cost V 3 bases and J 3 bases; bases outside gene matches: 3. The CDR3 spans 15 residues. CDR1 is MDHEN and CDR2 is SYDVKM in the germline V gene. CDR3 region: CASSLGQGNNQPQHF. CDR3 nucleotides: TGTGCCAGCAGTTTGGGACAGGGAAACAATCAGCCCCAGCATTTT.

This sequence joins TRBV4-1 and TRBJ2-3; 11 nucleotides agree with TRBD2. Germline assignment: CDR1 MGHRA and CDR2 YSYEKL. The J segment lost 2 bases and the V segment lost 4 bases, leaving 11 bases of the junction unmatched. The CDR3 extends over 18 amino acids. The DNA for the CDR3 is TGCGCCAGCAGCCCCCCAAACATACTAGCGGGAGACACAGATACGCAGTATTTT. It encodes CASSPPNILAGDTDTQYF.

This clone came up once. This rearrangement joins TRBV6-5 to TRBJ2-5, with TRBD1 matching 9 bases. Germline V gives CDR1 MNHEY, CDR2 SVGAGI. Losses at the gene ends were 6 bases for V and 12 bases for J; bases not matched to a gene: 8. CDR3 length: 12 amino acids. The CDR3 region has the DNA TGTGCCAGCAGAGAATCTCGGACAGGGGAGTACTTC. Encoded protein: CASRESRTGEYF.

V is TRBV16 and J is TRBJ1-1; D is perhaps TRBD1 (5 bases). Germline lookup yields CDR1 KGHSY and CDR2 FQNENV. Trimming pared 3 bases from V and 0 bases from J, leaving 8 bases between. This CDR3 contains 14 residues. CDR3 sequence: CASSQRQLNTEAFF. CDR3 in DNA: TGTGCCAGCAGCCAGAGACAGTTGAACACTGAAGCTTTCTTT.

In its sample, this clone was seen a few times. CDR3 sequence: CASSPGTGDYNEQFF. The CDR3 DNA reads TGTGCCAGCAGTCCCGGGACAGGGGACTACAATGAGCAGTTCTTC. J is TRBJ2-1 and V is TRBV6-4; 10 bases line up with TRBD1. CDR1 and CDR2 (germline): MRHNA, SNTAGT. After removal of 5 bases from V and 3 bases from J, the junction contained 4 bases not matched to a gene. The CDR3 runs 15 residues.

J is TRBJ1-1 and V is TRBV18, with 8 bases that match TRBD1. The CDR3 has 14 amino acids. CDR1 KGHSH and CDR2 LQKENI come from the germline V gene. The V gene end was trimmed by 6 bases and the J gene end by 1 base; junction bases not matched to a gene: 4. The CDR3 DNA is TGTGCCAGCTCCTACGACAGGGGGAACACTGAAGCTTTCTTT. This gives the protein CASSYDRGNTEAFF.

This clone was picked up one time. The genes are TRBV7-2 and TRBJ2-3; D call uncertain. The CDR3 runs to 15 residues. Germline V gene sequence: CDR1 SGHTA, CDR2 FQGNSA. The V end lost 5 bases, the J end lost 3 bases, and 15 bases lay between the germline ends. The CDR3 DNA reads TGTGCCAGCAGCCAGGCAGGTTACCCTACAGATACGCAGTATTTT. Translating gives CASSQAGYPTDTQYF.

V usage is TRBV11-1 and J usage is TRBJ2-1, with 13 bases that match TRBD2. Trimming took 5 bases from V and 8 from J; bases not matched to a gene: 6. The CDR3 covers 15 residues. Germline loops: CDR1 SGHAT, CDR2 FQDESV (reference sequence). The DNA of the CDR3 is TGTGCCAGCAGCCTAACTAGCGGGGGGGCCCATGAGCAGTTCTTC. Protein product: CASSLTSGGAHEQFF.

The chain carries TRBV4-3 and TRBJ2-3; 12 nucleotides agree with TRBD2. Looked up from germline, CDR1 is LGHNA and CDR2 is YSLEER. The length of the CDR3 is 18 residues. V was clipped by 0 bases and J by 0 bases; unmatched bases: 4. The CDR3: CASSQDLAGGPSTDTQYF. The CDR3 bases are TGCGCCAGCAGCCAAGATCTAGCGGGGGGGCCTAGCACAGATACGCAGTATTTT.

This clone was counted once. The chain links TRBV2 to TRBJ2-1; the match to TRBD1 covers 7 bases. Germline V gene lookup returns CDR1 SNHLY and CDR2 FYNNEI. CDR3 length equals 13 residues. As DNA, the CDR3 is TGTGCTTCGGGAAAGGGGGCAGGCAATGAGCAGTTCTTC. It is translated as CASGKGAGNEQFF.

The chain combines TRBV30 with TRBJ2-7; TRBD1 matches 8 bases. Trimming at V came to 2 bases and at J to 5 bases, leaving 14 bases not matched to a gene. The CDR3 extends over 16 amino acids. Per the germline V gene, CDR1 is GTSNPN and CDR2 is SVGIG (reference sequence). For the CDR3, the DNA is TGTGCCTGGAGTCGCGGACTCTCGGGACAGGAAGACGAGCAGTACGTC. This gives the protein CAWSRGLSGQEDEQYV.

The chain has TRBV11-2 and TRBJ1-1; no definite D call. Germline V gives CDR1 SGHAT, CDR2 FQNNGV. Trimming took off 1 base at V and 2 bases at J, with 8 bases between the two ends. This CDR3 spans 14 amino acids. CDR3 loop: CASSLGGGNTEAFF. Here the CDR3 DNA reads TGTGCCAGCAGCTTAGGTGGAGGAAACACTGAAGCTTTCTTT.

The rearrangement uses TRBV10-3 and TRBJ1-1, with TRBD1 matching 10 bases. Looked up from germline, CDR1 is ENHRY and CDR2 is SYGVKD. J lost 4 bases, V lost 6 bases, and 8 bases had no gene match. The CDR3 spans 15 residues. The CDR3 region has the DNA TGTGCCATCAGGGGATTGGACAGGGGGGGCACTGAAGCTTTCTTT. As protein: CAIRGLDRGGTEAFF.

The CDR3 loop reads CASRGQGSDTQYF. Here the CDR3 DNA reads TGTGCCAGCAGGGGACAGGGATCAGATACGCAGTATTTT. The rearrangement uses TRBV2 and TRBJ2-3; 9 positions agree with TRBD1. The CDR3 is 13 residues long. Looked up from germline, CDR1 is SNHLY and CDR2 is FYNNEI. Trimming removed 6 bases from V and 4 bases from J; junction bases left unmatched: 2.

This clone was detected once. The chain combines TRBV5-1 with TRBJ1-1; perhaps TRBD1 as D (6 bases). V was trimmed by 4 bases and J by 0 bases, leaving 10 bases between them. The CDR3 extends over 14 amino acids. Germline V gene sequence: CDR1 SGHRS, CDR2 YFSETQ. The CDR3 coding sequence is TGCGCCAGCAGCAATGGACAGTTGAACACTGAAGCTTTCTTT. It is translated as CASSNGQLNTEAFF.

A single count supports this clone. V is TRBV6-1 and J is TRBJ1-5, with D possibly being TRBD1 (6 bases). Germline V gives CDR1 MNHNS, CDR2 SASEGT. The ends were cut back, 5 bases at V and 5 bases at J, with 10 bases in the middle. The CDR3 extends over 13 amino acids. CDR3 amino acids: CASSLTGHQPQHF. The CDR3 DNA reads TGTGCCAGCAGTCTTACAGGGCATCAGCCCCAGCATTTT.

The rearrangement uses TRBV11-2 and TRBJ1-1; weak D call: TRBD1 (5 bases). The CDR3 is 15 residues long. CDR1 and CDR2 (germline): SGHAT, FQNNGV. The ends were cut back, 0 bases at V and 6 bases at J, with 14 bases in the middle. In DNA, the CDR3 is TGTGCCAGCAGCTTAGAACAGGTCCTCACGGCTGAAGCTTTCTTT. Translating it yields CASSLEQVLTAEAFF.

V and J are TRBV28 and TRBJ1-2, with 9 bases identical to TRBD1. With 6 bases clipped from V and 0 bases from J, the junction kept 8 bases outside the gene matches. CDR1 is MDHEN and CDR2 is SYDVKM in the germline V gene. CDR3 size: 16 residues. CDR3: CASRSGTGNPNYGYTF. The CDR3 DNA reads as TGTGCCAGCAGATCCGGGACAGGGAATCCTAACTATGGCTACACCTTC.

The chain uses TRBV10-3 and TRBJ2-2; TRBD2 agrees at 7 bases. The CDR3 totals 16 residues. The germline gives CDR1 ENHRY, CDR2 SYGVKD. With 5 bases clipped from V and 4 bases from J, the junction kept 10 bases outside the gene matches. The CDR3: CAISQTAGASTGELFF. In DNA, the CDR3 is TGTGCCATCAGTCAGACTGCGGGAGCCTCCACCGGGGAGCTGTTTTTT.

V and J are TRBV2 and TRBJ1-6, with D perhaps matching TRBD1 (5 bases). This CDR3 has 14 residues. The V and J ends lost 10 bases and 2 bases respectively, with 12 bases between them. Germline lookup yields CDR1 SNHLY and CDR2 FYNNEI. CDR3 loop: CAILRGAYNSPLHF. The DNA for the CDR3 is TGTGCCATCCTCCGGGGGGCCTATAATTCACCCCTCCACTTT.

The chain employs TRBV6-5 and TRBJ1-2, with 7 bases that match TRBD1. Losses at the gene ends were 4 bases for V and 9 bases for J; bases not matched to a gene: 17. CDR3 length: 16 residues. CDR1 is MNHEY and CDR2 is SVGAGI in the germline V gene. The CDR3 loop is CASSSPRRGLGASYTF. As DNA, the CDR3 is TGTGCCAGCAGTTCGCCTCGAAGGGGGCTAGGGGCAAGCTACACCTTC.